This T cell receptor (beta chain) was captured in a study of CD8 T cells in Susac syndrome. In regard to this clonotype: Its cognate antigen is unknown.

The V end lost 0 bases, the J end lost 0 bases, and 6 bases lay between the germline ends. Germline CDR1 reads DFQATT; CDR2 reads SNEGSKA (reference sequence). The CDR3 is 15 residues long. Notes on the study in general: In total CD8+ repertoires, over 15 Susac-specific public clones were found, and CD8+ TEMRA repertoires had a few.

RNA totalling roughly 0.45 to 1 ug underwent reverse transcription with random hexamers. MiXCR, run by TCRdb on the immunoSEQ multiplex PCR reads, gives a single entry per CDR3 protein. Of more than 70,000 distinct CDR3 sequences in the sample, approximately 94% were seen once. What was sequenced was CD8+ T cells from PBMCs. This TCR was sampled from a human donor with Susac syndrome. This sequence joins TRBV20-1 and TRBJ2-6; no clear D. CDR3: CSARDHSSGANVLTF. CDR3 coding DNA: TGCAGTGCTAGAGATCACAGCTCTGGGGCCAACGTCCTGACTTTC.